The 31 T cell receptor beta chains in this list originate from one sample, sequenced in a study of T-cell reconstitution after alpha-beta-depleted transplantation in children. Library preparation (for TCRbeta) was performed with unique molecular identifiers. TCRdb re-analysed the PCR reads in MiXCR, keeping a single row per CDR3 protein. Of roughly 220,000 distinct CDR3 sequences listed, more than 10% are singletons. Sequencing was performed on PBMCs from the stem cell graft donor, taken from the stem cell graft. The receptors derive from a human donor who donated a stem cell graft to a child with acute lymphoblastic leukemia.

This clonotype showed up many times. The V and J genes are TRBV18 and TRBJ1-4; a possible D gene is TRBD1 (6 bases). Trimming shortened V by 6 bases and J by 7 bases, and 15 bases separated the two germline ends. Germline V CDR1 and CDR2: KGHSH, LQKENI. This CDR3 comprises 14 residues. The CDR3 sequence is CASSPGARVEKLFF. The CDR3 DNA is TGTGCCAGCTCTCCGGGGGCGCGGGTTGAAAAACTGTTTTTT.

This clonotype was observed a handful of times. This chain uses TRBV6-9 with TRBJ1-2, with 8 bases lining up with TRBD1. Germline V CDR1 and CDR2: MNHGY, SVAAGI. This CDR3 is built from 16 residues. With 1 base clipped from V and 4 bases from J, the junction kept 8 bases outside the gene matches. For the CDR3, the DNA is TGTGCCAGCAGTTATTACGACGACAGGGGTGGCTATGGCTACACCTTC. Its translation is CASSYYDDRGGYGYTF.

This clonotype was detected ten times or more. The chain is built from TRBV20-1 and TRBJ2-1; no clear D gene. Trimming removed 0 bases from V and 8 bases from J, with 5 bases in between. The germline CDR1 and CDR2 sequences are DFQATT and SNEGSKA (reference sequence). The CDR3 spans 11 residues. The CDR3 bases are TGCAGTGCTAGAGATCGGTATGAGCAGTTCTTC. This codes for CSARDRYEQFF.

This clonotype was counted only a few times. This sequence joins TRBV19 and TRBJ1-2; D is ambiguous. Germline CDR1 and CDR2: LNHDA and SQIVND (reference sequence). The CDR3 contains 13 residues. Trimming took 5 bases from V and 2 from J, leaving 9 bases between them. The CDR3 here is CASSPSWNYGYTF. Written as DNA, the CDR3 is TGTGCCAGTAGTCCTAGTTGGAACTATGGCTACACCTTC.

This clonotype was seen repeatedly, ten times or more. V gene TRBV6-1 combines with J gene TRBJ1-3, with D possibly being TRBD1 (6 bases). Germline V gives CDR1 MNHNS, CDR2 SASEGT. This CDR3 has 14 amino acids. V was cut by 8 bases and J by 3 bases, with 14 bases left in between. The CDR3 nucleotides read TGTGCCAGCGGGGACATCGCGCTTGGAAACACCATATATTTT. It codes for CASGDIALGNTIYF.

In this sample, this clonotype turned up many times. CDR3 residues: CASSPPPHPNQPQHF. The DNA for the CDR3 is TGTGCCAGCAGTCCCCCGCCCCATCCCAATCAGCCCCAGCATTTT. The chain carries TRBV28 and TRBJ1-5; D remains ambiguous. This CDR3 region has 15 residues. V lost 5 bases, J lost 3 bases, and 14 bases lay in between. The germline V gene encodes CDR1 MDHEN and CDR2 SYDVKM. The variable domain in full, completed from reference TRBV28 and TRBJ1-5, reads DVKVTQSSRYLVKRTGEKVFLECVQDMDHENMFWYRQDPGLGLRLIYFSYDVKMKEKGDIPEGYSVSREKKERFSLILESASTNQTSMYLCASSPPPHPNQPQHFGDGTRLSIL.

This clonotype occurred many times. The V and J genes are TRBV24-1 and TRBJ2-1; D is undetermined. V gave up 5 bases and J gave up 0 bases, with 13 bases separating them. From germline, CDR1 is KGHDR and CDR2 SFDVKD. The CDR3 is made up of 16 amino acids. CDR3 bases: TGTGCCACCAGTGGCCTTGTTTCGGGCTCCTACAATGAGCAGTTCTTC. It specifies CATSGLVSGSYNEQFF.

Many counts were recorded for this clonotype. The rearrangement joins TRBV7-3 to TRBJ2-1; perhaps TRBD2 as D (6 bases). Trimming pared 1 base from V and 9 bases from J, leaving 16 bases between. Germline V gene data show CDR1 as SGHTA and CDR2 as FQGTGA. The CDR3 is made up of 15 amino acids. The CDR3 region is CASSLSGANRGEQFF. The CDR3, as DNA: TGTGCCAGCAGCTTAAGCGGGGCAAATCGGGGTGAGCAGTTCTTC.

This clonotype has at least ten counts. V usage is TRBV6-5 and J usage is TRBJ2-5; D call uncertain. The V gene lost 6 bases and the J gene lost 3 bases, with 5 bases spanning the gap. Germline lookup yields CDR1 MNHEY and CDR2 SVGAGI. There are 11 residues in the CDR3. The CDR3 is CASRKKETQYF. CDR3 nucleotide sequence: TGTGCCAGCAGAAAGAAAGAGACCCAGTACTTC.

This clonotype was seen repeatedly, ten times or more. The rearrangement links TRBV5-1 to TRBJ2-2; D gene ambiguous. The V gene lost 4 bases and the J gene lost 4 bases, with 8 bases spanning the gap. The CDR3 is 13 amino acids. The germline CDR1 and CDR2 sequences are SGHRS and YFSETQ. CDR3 sequence: CASSPVLTGELFF. As DNA, the CDR3 is TGCGCCAGCAGCCCTGTCCTCACCGGGGAGCTGTTTTTT.

This rearrangement joins TRBV11-2 to TRBJ2-2; D gene unclear. V lost 2 bases and J lost 6, with 10 bases in between. CDR1 is SGHAT, CDR2 FQNNGV, per germline. This CDR3 region has 14 residues. CDR3: CASSLIGLAGELFF. The CDR3 region has the DNA TGTGCCAGCAGCTTAATAGGGCTGGCCGGGGAGCTGTTTTTT.

The chain links TRBV20-1 to TRBJ2-1, with D perhaps TRBD2 (5 bases). V was cut by 0 bases and J by 6 bases, with 12 bases left in between. Germline CDR1 reads DFQATT; CDR2 reads SNEGSKA (reference sequence). This CDR3 is 14 amino acids long. The CDR3 nucleotides read TGCAGTGCTAGAGAGCAACCCCGGGGCAATGAGCAGTTCTTC. The encoded protein is CSAREQPRGNEQFF.

This clonotype occurred many times. This chain connects TRBV3-1 to TRBJ1-1; the D is unclear. Germline V gives CDR1 LGHDT, CDR2 YNNKEL (reference sequence). V gave up 0 bases and J gave up 6 bases, with 8 bases separating them. The CDR3 is 13 residues long. The CDR3 DNA reads TGTGCCAGCAGCCAAGATCTAAAGGCTGAAGCTTTCTTT. It encodes CASSQDLKAEAFF.

This clonotype was seen repeatedly, ten times or more. V usage is TRBV12-3 or TRBV12-4 and J usage is TRBJ2-3, with TRBD2 matching over 7 bases. Trimming took 7 bases from V and 4 from J; bases not matched to a gene: 11. The length of the CDR3 is 15 residues. CDR3 DNA: TGTGCCAGCAACCCTAGTGGGGGGGGAGCAGATACGCAGTATTTT. Its translation is CASNPSGGGADTQYF.

This clonotype was counted ten times or more. V is TRBV28 and J is TRBJ2-5; D might be TRBD1 or TRBD2, each matching 6 bases. The germline V and J ends were trimmed by 6 bases and 4 bases, with 18 bases remaining between them. Germline CDR1 MDHEN, CDR2 SYDVKM. The CDR3 is 15 amino acids. CDR3: CASSFGQTRVETQYF. The CDR3 coding sequence is TGTGCCAGCAGCTTCGGACAGACTAGGGTAGAGACCCAGTACTTC.

The chain recombines TRBV19 with TRBJ1-1, with D hard to call. V lost 5 bases to trimming and J lost 0 bases, with 13 bases between them. The germline CDR1 and CDR2 sequences are LNHDA and SQIVND (reference sequence). The CDR3 covers 15 residues. This chain's CDR3 is CASSPWAGLNTEAFF. The CDR3 nucleotides are TGTGCCAGTAGTCCGTGGGCGGGATTGAACACTGAAGCTTTCTTT. Using reference TRBV19 and TRBJ1-1 for the parts outside the CDR3, the full variable domain is DGGITQSPKYLFRKEGQNVTLSCEQNLNHDAMYWYRQDPGQGLRLIYYSQIVNDFQKGDIAEGYSVSREKKESFPLTVTSAQKNPTAFYLCASSPWAGLNTEAFFGQGTRLTVV.

There are a few counts of this clonotype. The V call is TRBV19, the J call TRBJ2-1, with TRBD1 matching 8 bases. The V gene end was trimmed by 3 bases and the J gene end by 7 bases; junction bases not matched to a gene: 8. Germline V gene sequence: CDR1 LNHDA, CDR2 SQIVND (reference sequence). The CDR3 runs 15 residues. The CDR3: CASSMGSRGRNEQFF. The CDR3 DNA reads as TGTGCCAGTAGTATGGGGAGCAGGGGGCGGAATGAGCAGTTCTTC. Full variable domain (rest looked up from reference TRBV19 and TRBJ2-1): DGGITQSPKYLFRKEGQNVTLSCEQNLNHDAMYWYRQDPGQGLRLIYYSQIVNDFQKGDIAEGYSVSREKKESFPLTVTSAQKNPTAFYLCASSMGSRGRNEQFFGPGTRLTVL.

This clonotype was seen at least ten times. This rearrangement joins TRBV5-1 to TRBJ1-6; D might be TRBD1 (5 bases). CDR3 length: 14 residues. Germline V gene data show CDR1 as SGHRS and CDR2 as YFSETQ. V dropped 4 bases and J dropped 5 bases, with 10 bases sitting between them. The CDR3 sequence: CASSQGTDNSPLHF. The CDR3, as DNA: TGCGCCAGCAGCCAGGGAACTGATAATTCACCCCTCCACTTT.

This clonotype was recorded many times. This chain uses TRBV7-2 with TRBJ1-6; D gene uncertain. This CDR3 has 15 residues. CDR1 and CDR2 from the germline V gene are SGHTA and FQGNSA. V lost 5 bases and J lost 1, with 9 bases in between. The CDR3 loop is CASSGRVSYNSPLHF. The CDR3 bases are TGTGCCAGCAGCGGCAGAGTTTCCTATAATTCACCCCTCCACTTT.

As concerns this clonotype: It is unclear where the CDR3 begins or ends on the DNA, so no DNA is shown, and the CDR3 is as TCRdb lists it. This chain connects TRBV30 to TRBJ1-1. The germline CDR1 and CDR2 sequences are GTSNPN and SVGIG (reference sequence). Counting both end residues, the CDR3 totals 16 amino acids. CDR3 amino acids: CAWSQFGPGRNTEAFF.

The genes are TRBV6-2 or TRBV6-3 and TRBJ1-5, with D possibly TRBD1 on 5 matching bases. The germline V gene has CDR1 MNHEY and CDR2 SVGEGT. V lost 4 bases and J 4 bases, leaving 14 bases between the germline ends. The CDR3 runs to 15 residues. In DNA, the CDR3 is TGTGCCAGCAGTTTTCCGGAGGGACTAAATCAGCCCCAGCATTTT. Its translation is CASSFPEGLNQPQHF.

This clonotype was recorded at least ten times. The rearrangement links TRBV18 to TRBJ2-7, with D perhaps matching TRBD1 (5 bases). Germline-derived CDR1 and CDR2 are KGHSH and LQKENI. The CDR3 runs to 13 residues. V was trimmed by 5 bases and J by 3 bases, leaving 11 bases between them. In DNA form, the CDR3 reads TGTGCCAGCTCAAACATCCAGGGCTACGAGCAGTACTTC. It is translated as CASSNIQGYEQYF.

V gene TRBV20-1 combines with J gene TRBJ2-3, with D possibly TRBD1 on 7 matching bases. Trimming left V 1 base short and J 3 bases short, with 14 bases between. Per the germline V gene, CDR1 is DFQATT and CDR2 is SNEGSKA (reference sequence). This CDR3 spans 15 amino acids. CDR3 coding DNA: TGCAGTGCTAGAGGGAGGGACAGCGTAACAGATACGCAGTATTTT. Its translation is CSARGRDSVTDTQYF.

A note on this clonotype: A much larger clone differs by one base, so this may be a read error. This sequence joins TRBV9 and TRBJ2-6, with 10 bases fitting TRBD2. CDR1 is SGDLS and CDR2 is YYNGEE in the germline V gene. This CDR3 region has 20 residues. CDR3 sequence reads: CASSHTLLAGSSSGGNVLTF. The CDR3 DNA is TGTGCCAGCAGCCACACTCTACTAGCGGGATCCTCTTCTGGGGGCAACGTCCTGACTTTC. The variable domain in full, completed from reference TRBV9 and TRBJ2-6, reads DSGVTQTPKHLITATGQRVTLRCSPRSGDLSVYWYQQSLDQGLQFLIQYYNGEERAKGNILERFSAQQFPDLHSELNLSSLELGDSALYFCASSHTLLAGSSSGGNVLTFGAGSRLTVL.

The sample holds one count of this clonotype. The chain uses TRBV29-1 and TRBJ1-2, with D possibly TRBD1 on 5 matching bases. Germline V gives CDR1 SQVTM, CDR2 ANQGSEA. Deletions cut 0 bases from V and 4 bases from J, with 15 bases between. The CDR3 has 15 residues. CDR3 bases: TGCAGCGTTGAAGAGTCTTCGGGGGGGACCTATGGCTACACCTTC. Translating gives CSVEESSGGTYGYTF.

This clonotype was seen at least ten times. Written as DNA, the CDR3 is TGCAGCGTTGCGGAATACACCTCTGGCTACACCTTC. Its protein product is CSVAEYTSGYTF. The rearrangement uses TRBV29-1 and TRBJ1-2, with D unclear. CDR1 and CDR2 (germline): SQVTM, ANQGSEA. Trimming shortened V by 4 bases and J by 7 bases, and 13 bases separated the two germline ends. CDR3 length: 12 amino acids.

This clonotype was counted ten times or more. The chain links TRBV5-1 to TRBJ1-5; tentative D call: TRBD1 (5 bases). V lost 0 bases and J lost 3, with 10 bases in between. The CDR3 covers 15 residues. The germline CDR1 and CDR2 sequences are SGHRS and YFSETQ. The CDR3 region is CASSLGGRDNQPQHF. The CDR3 DNA sequence: TGCGCCAGCAGCTTGGGGGGCAGAGACAATCAGCCCCAGCATTTT. The complete variable domain, with remaining parts taken from reference TRBV5-1 and TRBJ1-5, reads KAGVTQTPRYLIKTRGQQVTLSCSPISGHRSVSWYQQTPGQGLQFLFEYFSETQRNKGNFPGRFSGRQFSNSRSEMNVSTLELGDSALYLCASSLGGRDNQPQHFGDGTRLSIL.

This clonotype was counted ten times or more. The chain combines TRBV9 with TRBJ1-1; D is ambiguous. Germline CDR1 is SGDLS and CDR2 is YYNGEE. The CDR3 covers 14 residues. Trimming cost V 0 bases and J 4 bases, with 10 bases left between them. CDR3 coding DNA: TGTGCCAGCAGCGTAGGTGGGTTAAGCACTGAAGCTTTCTTT. Translating gives CASSVGGLSTEAFF.

This clonotype was found many times. Here the CDR3 reads CSVLDADRSIYEQYF. CDR3 sequence (DNA): TGCAGCGTTTTAGACGCCGACAGAAGTATTTACGAGCAGTACTTC. The chain couples TRBV29-1 to TRBJ2-7, with a possible D match to TRBD1 (5 bases). V lost 5 bases and J lost 4, with 21 bases in between. The CDR3 runs to 15 residues. Germline CDR1 reads SQVTM; CDR2 reads ANQGSEA.

Comments on this clonotype: This sequence may be a read error, since a much larger clone differs from it by one base. V is TRBV6-2 or TRBV6-3 and J is TRBJ2-5; TRBD2 agrees at 9 bases. CDR1 is MNHEY and CDR2 is SVGEGT in the germline V gene. This CDR3 is 13 amino acids long. The CDR3 nucleotides are TGTGCCAGCCGCAGCGGGGGGTCAGAGACCCTGTACTTC. It encodes CASRSGGSETLYF.

This clonotype was found a few times. The chain recombines TRBV25-1 with TRBJ2-7, with 7 bases identical to TRBD1. With 6 bases clipped from V and 6 bases from J, the junction kept 14 bases outside the gene matches. This CDR3 comprises 15 residues. Looked up from germline, CDR1 is MGHDK and CDR2 is SYGVNS. CDR3 in amino acids: CASSAGTELIGEQYF. The CDR3 DNA is TGTGCCAGCAGCGCCGGGACAGAATTAATAGGCGAGCAGTACTTC.